This is a list of T cell receptor beta chains from one sample in a study of OX40 agonist ivuxolimab in advanced cancers. Sequencing used immunoSEQ multiplex PCR; TCRdb keeps in-frame clones, though not all of them. The table shows roughly 13,000 clones, with approximately 93% occurring only once. Material: CD4+ or CD8+ T cells sorted from blood, obtained in a trial of the OX40 agonist ivuxolimab. Receptor source: an adult with an advanced solid tumor such as melanoma, head and neck, liver or kidney cancer. Each CDR3 is given with its conserved first and last residue. Fields, in order: J gene, V gene, CDR3 length, D gene, clone size, CDR3 protein, CDR3 DNA. The D gene is left open where the match is weak. A row's size may be missing; if present it is once, few, many or a size class.

j_gene: TRBJ2-5; v_gene: TRBV5-6; len: 15; d_gene: TRBD2; abundance: NA; CDR3aa: CASSLRLAGGETQYF; CDR3nt: TGTGCCAGCAGCTTGAGGCTAGCGGGAGGTGAGACCCAGTACTTC
j_gene: TRBJ1-1; v_gene: TRBV5-1; len: 17; d_gene: NA; abundance: NA; CDR3aa: CASSLARTIKTYTEAFF; CDR3nt: TGCGCCAGCAGCTTGGCGAGAACAATCAAGACCTACACTGAAGCTTTCTTT
j_gene: TRBJ2-1; v_gene: TRBV2; len: 16; d_gene: NA; abundance: NA; CDR3aa: CASSEAWGPSYNEQFF; CDR3nt: TGTGCCAGCAGTGAAGCTTGGGGGCCCTCCTACAATGAGCAGTTCTTC
j_gene: TRBJ2-3; v_gene: TRBV15; len: 15; d_gene: NA; abundance: NA; CDR3aa: CATSRPSGGTDTQYF; CDR3nt: TGTGCCACCAGCAGACCTTCGGGGGGCACAGATACGCAGTATTTT
j_gene: TRBJ2-1; v_gene: TRBV6-6; len: 13; d_gene: NA; abundance: once; CDR3aa: CASSQSSYNEQFF; CDR3nt: TGTGCCAGCAGTCAAAGCTCCTACAATGAGCAGTTCTTC
j_gene: TRBJ2-1; v_gene: TRBV28; len: 18; d_gene: TRBD1; abundance: NA; CDR3aa: CASSLPPRGQDLYNEQFF; CDR3nt: TGTGCCAGCAGTTTACCCCCTCGTGGACAGGATCTATACAATGAGCAGTTCTTC
j_gene: TRBJ2-5; v_gene: TRBV7-8; len: 12; d_gene: NA; abundance: NA; CDR3aa: CASSLPNAAQYF; CDR3nt: TGTGCCAGCAGCTTACCAAACGCGGCCCAGTACTTC
j_gene: TRBJ1-2; v_gene: TRBV9; len: 15; d_gene: NA; abundance: NA; CDR3aa: CASSVGAGPNYGYTF; CDR3nt: TGTGCCAGCAGCGTAGGGGCAGGACCAAACTATGGCTATACCTTC
j_gene: TRBJ2-7; v_gene: TRBV27; len: 16; d_gene: TRBD2; abundance: few; CDR3aa: CASSFQAAGGGYEQYF; CDR3nt: TGTGCCAGCAGTTTTCAGGCGGCGGGAGGGGGGTACGAGCAGTACTTC
j_gene: TRBJ2-7; v_gene: TRBV7-2; len: 14; d_gene: TRBD1; abundance: NA; CDR3aa: CASSEGTGAYEQYF; CDR3nt: TGTGCCAGCAGCGAAGGGACAGGCGCCTACGAGCAGTACTTC
j_gene: TRBJ1-5; v_gene: TRBV21-1; len: 21; d_gene: NA; abundance: once; CDR3aa: CASSDSQTGYGAPWGNQPQHF; CDR3nt: TGTGCCAGCAGCGATAGTCAGACAGGGTATGGTGCCCCGTGGGGCAATCAGCCCCAGCATTTT
j_gene: TRBJ2-1; v_gene: TRBV4-3; len: 14; d_gene: NA; abundance: NA; CDR3aa: CASSPFAGATEQFF; CDR3nt: TGCGCCAGCAGCCCCTTCGCAGGGGCTACTGAGCAGTTCTTC
j_gene: TRBJ1-1; v_gene: TRBV11-1; len: 15; d_gene: NA; abundance: NA; CDR3aa: CASSLSGRGNTEAFF; CDR3nt: TGTGCCAGCAGCTTATCGGGCAGGGGCAACACTGAAGCTTTCTTT
j_gene: TRBJ2-1; v_gene: TRBV15; len: 13; d_gene: NA; abundance: NA; CDR3aa: CATSRDRYNEQFF; CDR3nt: TGTGCCACCAGCAGAGATAGATACAATGAGCAGTTCTTC
j_gene: TRBJ2-3; v_gene: TRBV28; len: 18; d_gene: NA; abundance: NA; CDR3aa: CASKESHRAYEDTDTQYF; CDR3nt: TGTGCCAGCAAAGAGAGCCACAGGGCATATGAGGATACAGATACGCAGTATTTT
j_gene: TRBJ1-5; v_gene: TRBV29-1; len: 16; d_gene: TRBD1; abundance: NA; CDR3aa: CSVGPAGGRGNQPQHF; CDR3nt: TGCAGCGTTGGGCCAGCGGGGGGCAGGGGGAATCAGCCCCAGCATTTT
j_gene: TRBJ1-4; v_gene: TRBV5-4; len: 14; d_gene: NA; abundance: NA; CDR3aa: CASSLHTGDEKLFF; CDR3nt: TGTGCCAGCAGCCTGCACACCGGGGATGAAAAACTGTTTTTT
j_gene: TRBJ1-2; v_gene: TRBV19; len: 15; d_gene: NA; abundance: NA; CDR3aa: CASLPGPVTDYGYTF; CDR3nt: TGTGCCAGTCTCCCGGGTCCCGTCACGGACTATGGCTACACCTTC
j_gene: TRBJ2-7; v_gene: TRBV11-2; len: 14; d_gene: NA; abundance: NA; CDR3aa: CASSLSGTFYEQYF; CDR3nt: TGTGCCAGCAGCTTATCTGGCACCTTCTACGAGCAGTACTTC
j_gene: TRBJ2-2; v_gene: TRBV4-3; len: 15; d_gene: NA; abundance: once; CDR3aa: CASSQDYKNTGELFF; CDR3nt: TGCGCCAGCAGCCAGGACTACAAGAACACCGGGGAGCTGTTTTTT
j_gene: TRBJ1-1; v_gene: TRBV19; len: 11; d_gene: NA; abundance: NA; CDR3aa: CASSPGPEAFF; CDR3nt: TGTGCCAGTAGCCCGGGTCCTGAAGCTTTCTTT
j_gene: TRBJ2-7; v_gene: TRBV25-1; len: 15; d_gene: TRBD2; abundance: NA; CDR3aa: CASSAGRELYYEQYF; CDR3nt: TGTGCCAGCAGCGCCGGGCGGGAGCTATACTACGAGCAGTACTTC
j_gene: TRBJ2-1; v_gene: TRBV9; len: 14; d_gene: NA; abundance: NA; CDR3aa: CASSVEAAHNEQFF; CDR3nt: TGTGCCAGCAGCGTAGAGGCAGCGCACAATGAGCAGTTCTTC
j_gene: TRBJ2-1; v_gene: TRBV5-1; len: 15; d_gene: TRBD2; abundance: NA; CDR3aa: CASSPGLAPNNEQFF; CDR3nt: TGCGCCAGCAGCCCTGGACTAGCACCGAACAATGAGCAGTTCTTC
j_gene: TRBJ2-7; v_gene: TRBV7-9; len: 18; d_gene: TRBD2; abundance: NA; CDR3aa: CASSIPDGTSGTTYEQYF; CDR3nt: TGTGCCAGCAGCATACCCGATGGGACTAGCGGAACAACCTACGAGCAGTACTTC
j_gene: TRBJ1-5; v_gene: TRBV19; len: 18; d_gene: NA; abundance: NA; CDR3aa: CASSIGAYGGYSNQPQHF; CDR3nt: TGTGCCAGTAGTATAGGGGCGTACGGGGGATATAGCAATCAGCCCCAGCATTTT
j_gene: TRBJ2-3; v_gene: TRBV7-9; len: 16; d_gene: TRBD2; abundance: NA; CDR3aa: CASSLAVAGTADTQYF; CDR3nt: TGTGCCAGCAGCTTAGCGGTAGCGGGAACCGCAGATACGCAGTATTTT
j_gene: TRBJ1-6; v_gene: TRBV28; len: 12; d_gene: NA; abundance: NA; CDR3aa: CATLDGNSPLHF; CDR3nt: TGTGCCACCTTAGACGGCAATTCACCCCTCCACTTT
j_gene: TRBJ2-7; v_gene: TRBV6-1; len: 14; d_gene: TRBD2; abundance: NA; CDR3aa: CASSEAGAGYEQYF; CDR3nt: TGTGCCAGCAGTGAAGCGGGAGCGGGGTACGAGCAGTACTTC
j_gene: TRBJ2-3; v_gene: TRBV9; len: 15; d_gene: TRBD2; abundance: NA; CDR3aa: CASSVDGGGADTQYF; CDR3nt: TGTGCCAGCAGCGTAGACGGCGGGGGGGCAGATACGCAGTATTTT
j_gene: TRBJ2-2; v_gene: TRBV7-8; len: 12; d_gene: NA; abundance: NA; CDR3aa: CASSLSAGELFF; CDR3nt: TGTGCCAGCAGCTTATCCGCCGGGGAGCTGTTTTTT
j_gene: TRBJ2-1; v_gene: TRBV29-1; len: 11; d_gene: NA; abundance: NA; CDR3aa: CSAEGNDEQFF; CDR3nt: TGCAGCGCCGAGGGGAATGATGAGCAGTTCTTC